This is a list of T cell receptor beta chains from one sample in a study of blood T cells in healthy people across ages. Each CDR3 protein gets one entry after TCRdb re-called the 5' RACE reads with MiXCR. In the table there are more than 900,000 distinct CDR3 sequences, roughly a quarter of which are singletons. The data were also submitted as part of a second study, on T cells of mothers and their children.

Sequenced: blood. These receptors all stem from a girl aged 2 to 10 in good health. Each CDR3 is given without its conserved first and last residue. Fields, in order: V gene, clone size, J gene, CDR3 protein. Clone size is not always given. Where it is, it says once, few, many or a class for expanded clones.

V gene: TRBV28
clone size: few
J gene: TRBJ2-3
CDR3 protein: ASGGTTKMTTDTQY

V gene: TRBV28
clone size: NA
J gene: TRBJ2-6
CDR3 protein: ARTGLAGGAGANALT

V gene: TRBV7-6
clone size: few
J gene: TRBJ2-5
CDR3 protein: ASSPGGRFANPQETQY

V gene: TRBV6-5
clone size: few
J gene: TRBJ1-4
CDR3 protein: ASSSNRVFGEKLF

V gene: TRBV6-5
clone size: NA
J gene: TRBJ1-2
CDR3 protein: ASSYVGGVNYGYT

V gene: TRBV13
clone size: NA
J gene: TRBJ1-2
CDR3 protein: ASSFGAVYGYT

V gene: TRBV20-1
clone size: NA
J gene: TRBJ2-5
CDR3 protein: SARYVGGQETQY

V gene: TRBV6-1
clone size: NA
J gene: TRBJ2-7
CDR3 protein: ASSEGAGGRGSYEQY

V gene: TRBV11-2
clone size: NA
J gene: TRBJ2-5
CDR3 protein: ASSLGQQYQETQY

V gene: TRBV29-1
clone size: few
J gene: TRBJ1-2
CDR3 protein: SVVQGPGYT

V gene: TRBV11-1
clone size: NA
J gene: TRBJ1-6
CDR3 protein: ASSLSGKLNSPLH

V gene: TRBV29-1
clone size: few
J gene: TRBJ1-2
CDR3 protein: SVEDPRVAEGYT

V gene: TRBV2
clone size: NA
J gene: TRBJ1-2
CDR3 protein: ASSGPQGVGYT

V gene: TRBV6-6
clone size: NA
J gene: TRBJ1-4
CDR3 protein: ASNSLSAPNEKLF

V gene: TRBV2
clone size: NA
J gene: TRBJ2-1
CDR3 protein: ASSLNPTSGLNEQL

V gene: TRBV20-1
clone size: NA
J gene: TRBJ2-1
CDR3 protein: SASLGTSKNEQF

V gene: TRBV14
clone size: NA
J gene: TRBJ2-1
CDR3 protein: ASGTGPREQF

V gene: TRBV2
clone size: NA
J gene: TRBJ2-7
CDR3 protein: ASRLVATNYEQY

V gene: TRBV19
clone size: few
J gene: TRBJ2-4
CDR3 protein: ASSIGLANIQY

V gene: TRBV4-1
clone size: NA
J gene: TRBJ2-2
CDR3 protein: ASTRPQGVGTGELF

V gene: TRBV7-9
clone size: NA
J gene: TRBJ1-4
CDR3 protein: ASSLLEQGSFQLF

V gene: TRBV29-1
clone size: NA
J gene: TRBJ1-2
CDR3 protein: SVETRANYVYT

V gene: TRBV20-1
clone size: once
J gene: TRBJ1-6
CDR3 protein: SARDAGRAQDSPLH

V gene: TRBV20-1
clone size: NA
J gene: TRBJ2-1
CDR3 protein: SASDPGLAGGHNEQF

V gene: TRBV5-5
clone size: NA
J gene: TRBJ1-2
CDR3 protein: ASSLQQGDGYT

V gene: TRBV20-1
clone size: NA
J gene: TRBJ2-5
CDR3 protein: SARDGAGKETQY

V gene: TRBV4-1
clone size: NA
J gene: TRBJ2-5
CDR3 protein: ASSHETGYEPY

V gene: TRBV3-1
clone size: few
J gene: TRBJ2-3
CDR3 protein: ASSQDRSSGSPDTQY

V gene: TRBV20-1
clone size: NA
J gene: NA
CDR3 protein: SAVGKAYEQY

V gene: TRBV7-9
clone size: NA
J gene: TRBJ2-2
CDR3 protein: AITTPTNTGELF

V gene: TRBV12-3/TRBV12-4
clone size: once
J gene: TRBJ1-3
CDR3 protein: ASTSISGNTIY